One and the same sample provided the 23 T cell receptor beta chains below, sequenced in a study of follicular helper T cells after annual influenza vaccination. Only in-frame clones appear in the TCRdb table, and some are missing; sequencing was by immunoSEQ multiplex PCR. The sample gives thousands of clones, roughly 82% of which show up once; less than 0.75% is in the top ten. Stated time point: 2015-2016 season, pre-vaccination. The sequenced sample was CXCR5- memory CD4+ T cells sorted from blood, obtained on the day of influenza vaccination. The origin of the receptors is an adult who received the influenza vaccine.

V and J are TRBV28 and TRBJ1-2, with 7 bases matching TRBD1. Germline CDR1 is MDHEN and CDR2 is SYDVKM. The CDR3 has 17 amino acids. After removal of 0 bases from V and 0 bases from J, the junction contained 7 bases not matched to a gene. Here the CDR3 reads CASSLWGRGQTNYGYTF. The CDR3 DNA reads TGTGCCAGCAGTTTATGGGGGAGGGGACAGACTAACTATGGCTACACCTTC.

V is TRBV5-1 and J is TRBJ2-3; TRBD2 agrees at 8 bases. V gave up 1 base and J gave up 6 bases; unmatched junction bases: 4. The CDR3 has 14 residues. Looked up from germline, CDR1 is SGHRS and CDR2 is YFSETQ. The CDR3 DNA is TGCGCCAGCAGCTTGAATGGCGGGAGGGATACGCAGTATTTT. Amino acids: CASSLNGGRDTQYF.

This chain joins TRBV5-4 and TRBJ2-5; D is possibly TRBD1 or TRBD2 (5 bases each). The CDR3 runs to 14 residues. Trimming pared 4 bases from V and 4 bases from J, leaving 14 bases between. CDR1 SGHNT and CDR2 YYREEE come from the germline V gene (reference sequence). The CDR3 DNA reads as TGTGCCAGCAGCCCACGGGGCGAGGTAGAGACCCAGTACTTC. It codes for CASSPRGEVETQYF.

V and J are TRBV11-3 and TRBJ2-3, with 7 bases that match TRBD2. The germline V gene encodes CDR1 SGHNT and CDR2 YENEEA. The CDR3 is 15 amino acids. Trimming took 4 bases from V and 0 from J; bases not matched to a gene: 4. CDR3 nucleotides: TGTGCCAGCAGCTACTCAGCGGGGAGCACAGATACGCAGTATTTT. As protein: CASSYSAGSTDTQYF.

This sequence joins TRBV5-1 and TRBJ2-2; 8 nucleotides align to TRBD1. The junction had 2 bases not matched to a gene; V was cut back by 0 bases and J by 1 base. This CDR3 spans 16 amino acids. Looked up from germline, CDR1 is SGHRS and CDR2 is YFSETQ. The CDR3 DNA reads as TGCGCCAGCAGCTTGGTTGGACAGGGGAACACCGGGGAGCTGTTTTTT. This sequence encodes CASSLVGQGNTGELFF.

This chain joins TRBV5-6 and TRBJ2-1, with D unresolved. V lost 0 bases to trimming and J lost 0 bases, with 10 bases between them. Germline CDR1 and CDR2: SGHDT and YYEEEE. CDR3 length equals 16 residues. The DNA of the CDR3 is TGTGCCAGCAGCTTGGTTGCGCCCTACTCCTACAATGAGCAGTTCTTC. This translates into CASSLVAPYSYNEQFF.

This chain connects TRBV2 to TRBJ2-1, with D possibly being TRBD1 (5 bases). The V gene lost 4 bases and the J gene lost 0 bases, with 10 bases spanning the gap. The V gene's germline CDR1 is SNHLY and CDR2 FYNNEI. The CDR3 contains 15 residues. CDR3 sequence reads: CASSVDRGSYNEQFF. CDR3 nucleotides: TGTGCCAGCAGTGTTGACAGAGGCTCCTACAATGAGCAGTTCTTC.

The chain couples TRBV5-8 to TRBJ1-6, with D maybe TRBD1 (5 bases). The V end was cut by 0 bases, the J end by 7 bases, with 20 bases between. This CDR3 is 18 amino acids long. From germline, CDR1 is SGHTS and CDR2 YDEGEE. As DNA, the CDR3 is TGTGCCAGCAGCTTGGAGCTGTTGGCCCTGGGGGGAAATTCACCCCTCCACTTT. It is translated as CASSLELLALGGNSPLHF. Full variable domain (outside the CDR3, taken from reference TRBV5-8 and TRBJ1-6): EAGVTQSPTHLIKTRGQQATLRCSPISGHTSVYWYQQALGLGLQFLLWYDEGEERNRGNFPPRFSGRQFPNYSSELNVNALELEDSALYLCASSLELLALGGNSPLHFGNGTRLTVT.

The V and J genes are TRBV20-1 and TRBJ2-1; D might be TRBD2 (5 bases). With 3 bases removed from V and 5 bases from J, the gap between germline ends came to 5 bases. This CDR3 has 11 residues. CDR1 and CDR2 (germline): DFQATT, SNEGSKA (reference sequence). In nucleotides, the CDR3 is TGCAGTGCTAGGCGGGACAATGAGCAGTTCTTC. Protein product: CSARRDNEQFF.

The chain carries TRBV11-2 and TRBJ2-5; 10 bases are a match to TRBD1. Germline V lookup: CDR1 SGHAT, CDR2 FQNNGV. Trimming at V came to 5 bases and at J to 6 bases, leaving 6 bases not matched to a gene. The CDR3 totals 14 residues. The CDR3 loop reads CASSLRQGAKTQYF. DNA for the CDR3: TGTGCCAGCAGCCTACGACAGGGGGCAAAGACCCAGTACTTC.

The chain couples TRBV5-1 to TRBJ2-3, with 7 bases matching TRBD2. The CDR3 runs 16 residues. Germline CDR1 reads SGHRS; CDR2 reads YFSETQ. V shed 0 bases and J 0 bases; nucleotides not matched to a gene: 4. The CDR3 DNA reads as TGCGCCAGCAGCTTGGAGGCGGGGGTTAGCACAGATACGCAGTATTTT. This translates into CASSLEAGVSTDTQYF.

This chain links TRBV18 with TRBJ2-7, with D possibly matching TRBD1 (6 bases). The germline V gene encodes CDR1 KGHSH and CDR2 LQKENI. Deletions cut 5 bases from V and 3 bases from J, with 11 bases between. The CDR3 has 13 residues. Written as DNA, the CDR3 is TGTGCCAGCTCAAGGGGACAAAACTACGAGCAGTACTTC. Residues: CASSRGQNYEQYF.

This chain links TRBV29-1 with TRBJ1-1; D ambiguous. Trimming left V 6 bases short and J 6 bases short, with 11 bases between. Germline loops: CDR1 SQVTM, CDR2 ANQGSEA. CDR3 length: 11 amino acids. The CDR3 is CSVDRFAEAFF. Here the CDR3 DNA reads TGCAGCGTCGACCGTTTCGCTGAAGCTTTCTTT.

V and J are TRBV5-1 and TRBJ1-3, with D hard to call. The CDR3 totals 15 residues. Germline-derived CDR1 and CDR2 are SGHRS and YFSETQ. V was pared by 3 bases and J by 0 bases, with 10 bases between. The chain's CDR3 is CASSSMGFSGNTIYF. For the CDR3, the DNA is TGCGCCAGCAGCTCAATGGGGTTCTCTGGAAACACCATATATTTT.

V is TRBV18 and J is TRBJ1-5, with 9 bases that match TRBD1. The CDR3 runs to 14 residues. The trim removed 9 bases at V and 2 bases at J, leaving 5 bases unmatched. The germline V gene has CDR1 KGHSH and CDR2 LQKENI. In DNA, the CDR3 is TGTGCCAGTTCAAGACAGGGGGGCAATCAGCCCCAGCATTTT. Translating gives CASSRQGGNQPQHF.

The chain employs TRBV11-2 and TRBJ1-1, with D hard to call. CDR3 length: 15 residues. V dropped 2 bases and J dropped 2 bases, with 12 bases sitting between them. The V gene's germline CDR1 is SGHAT and CDR2 FQNNGV. The CDR3 is CASSLTEGLNTEAFF. The CDR3 bases are TGTGCCAGCAGCTTAACCGAGGGCTTAAACACTGAAGCTTTCTTT.

The CDR3 bases are TGTGCCAGTAGTATGCGGGCTAACTATGGCTACACCTTC. Its translation is CASSMRANYGYTF. The V call is TRBV19, the J call TRBJ1-2; D unclear. The CDR3 is made up of 13 amino acids. V was clipped by 3 bases and J by 0 bases, with 5 bases between them. The germline V gene encodes CDR1 LNHDA and CDR2 SQIVND (reference sequence).

The chain employs TRBV2 and TRBJ2-3, with D possibly matching TRBD2 (5 bases). The CDR3 loop spans 14 amino acids. Germline V gene data show CDR1 as SNHLY and CDR2 as FYNNEI. V gave up 6 bases and J gave up 3 bases, with 13 bases separating them. The CDR3 region is CASRSDSGTDTQYF. The CDR3 nucleotides are TGTGCCAGCAGGTCTGACTCGGGGACAGATACGCAGTATTTT.

The genes are TRBV5-4 and TRBJ2-5; unclear D gene. CDR3 length: 12 amino acids. The V end was cut by 1 base, the J end by 10 bases, with 11 bases between. Germline lookup yields CDR1 SGHNT and CDR2 YYREEE (reference sequence). CDR3 in amino acids: CASSLYSGDQYF. The CDR3 DNA is TGTGCCAGCAGCTTGTATTCAGGCGACCAGTACTTC.

This clone appeared a few times. The gene calls are TRBV5-4 and TRBJ2-3; perhaps TRBD2 as D (5 bases). The germline gives CDR1 SGHNT, CDR2 YYREEE (reference sequence). V lost 4 bases to trimming and J lost 2 bases, with 8 bases between them. The CDR3 covers 13 residues. The DNA for the CDR3 is TGTGCCAGCAGCCTCGGGGACACAGATACGCAGTATTTT. Protein: CASSLGDTDTQYF.

The genes are TRBV6-5 and TRBJ1-2; possibly TRBD1 for D (5 bases). Trimming took off 0 bases at V and 3 bases at J, with 8 bases between the two ends. Germline V lookup: CDR1 MNHEY, CDR2 SVGAGI. The length of the CDR3 is 14 residues. The CDR3 here is CASSYSGRDYGYTF. The DNA of the CDR3 is TGTGCCAGCAGTTACTCGGGCAGGGACTATGGCTACACCTTC.

CDR3 protein: CASSQEPRDYEQYF. CDR3 coding DNA: TGCGCCAGCAGCCAAGAACCCAGGGACTACGAGCAGTACTTC. V is TRBV4-1 and J is TRBJ2-7; perhaps TRBD1 as D (5 bases). The V gene's germline CDR1 is MGHRA and CDR2 YSYEKL. Trimming shortened V by 0 bases and J by 3 bases, and 9 bases separated the two germline ends. The CDR3 contains 14 residues.

This rearrangement joins TRBV18 to TRBJ1-3, with a weak D call TRBD1 (5 bases). This CDR3 contains 15 residues. CDR1 is KGHSH, CDR2 LQKENI, per germline. Trimming stripped 10 bases from V and 2 bases from J, with 18 bases between. The CDR3 is CATQTDLSPGNTIYF. CDR3 DNA sequence: TGTGCCACTCAGACAGACTTGAGTCCTGGAAACACCATATATTTT.